Given below is one TCR beta chain in context. Its antigen is undetermined. The CDR3 is 15 amino acids. Germline CDR1 SGHTA, CDR2 FQGTGA. V trimming: 4 bases; J trimming: 5 bases; junction bases outside the gene matches: 7. The sample is drawn from a study of cytomegalovirus exposure and HLA in healthy donors. The wider study: A later analysis reported the 100 to 150 validation repertoires used the same platform as the roughly 670 first-cohort repertoires. General study results and limits: 164 TCR beta chains were listed as cytomegalovirus-associated.

Sequenced by immunoSEQ multiplex PCR; TCRdb stores in-frame clones only, minus some. The sample includes 60,000 to 70,000 clones, over 90% of them seen just once. This TCR was recovered from a man aged 18 to 29 in good health and CMV-seropositive. Sequencing was performed on PBMCs. This chain links TRBV7-3 with TRBJ2-3; TRBD2 aligns across 9 bases. DNA of the CDR3: TGTGCCAGCAGCTCTAGCGGGAAGGGTCGAGATACGCAGTATTTT. Translation gives CASSSSGKGRDTQYF.